This TCR beta chain was sequenced for a study of blood T cell repertoires in COVID-19. About the research overall: Samples taken during acute and convalescent COVID-19 were collected in the United States, Italy and Spain.

The data were produced by immunoSEQ multiplex PCR, yet TCRdb's version contains in-frame clones alone and is incomplete. The sample yields 300,000 or so clones, approximately 87% seen once. The germline gives CDR1 MNHEY, CDR2 SVGAGI. The CDR3 is 14 amino acids. Trimming removed 2 bases at V and 3 bases at J, with 11 bases between. This receptor was taken from a woman aged 30 to 39 with COVID-19, enrolled during active disease. What was sequenced was peripheral blood. This sequence joins TRBV6-5 and TRBJ2-7; TRBD2 is a possible D gene (6 bases). CDR3 sequence reads: CASSYGAGNYEQYF. The CDR3, as DNA: TGTGCCAGCAGTTACGGGGCGGGAAACTACGAGCAGTACTTC.